These T cell receptor beta chains were read from a single sample in a study of cytomegalovirus exposure and HLA in healthy donors. The data were produced by immunoSEQ multiplex PCR, yet TCRdb's version contains in-frame clones alone and is incomplete. The sample contains 280,000 or so clones, roughly 90% of which appear only once. Sequencing was carried out using PBMCs. The receptors were sampled from a young woman in good health and CMV-seronegative. The CDR3 runs from the conserved cysteine through the conserved F or W. D genes are given only for firm matches. Part of the rows lack a size; the others show once, few, many or a class for expanded clones.

clone_size: once
d_call: TRBD2
j_call: TRBJ2-5
v_call: TRBV5-4
cdr3_nt: TGTGCCAGCAGGAGATGGGGGGGGGAGACCCAGTACTTC
cdr3_aa: CASRRWGGETQYF

clone_size: .
d_call: .
j_call: TRBJ2-5
v_call: TRBV2
cdr3_nt: TGTGCCAGCAGTGACGCAGTCCGGGGCCAAGAGACCCAGTACTTC
cdr3_aa: CASSDAVRGQETQYF

clone_size: .
d_call: .
j_call: TRBJ1-3
v_call: TRBV9
cdr3_nt: TGTGCCAGCAGCGTGAACCGGGACACCGGTTACTCTGGAAACACCATATATTTT
cdr3_aa: CASSVNRDTGYSGNTIYF

clone_size: .
d_call: TRBD1
j_call: TRBJ2-2
v_call: TRBV25-1
cdr3_nt: TGTGCCAGCAGTGAAGGTAACAAGGACAGGGGAGCCGGGGAGCTGTTTTTT
cdr3_aa: CASSEGNKDRGAGELFF

clone_size: .
d_call: .
j_call: TRBJ1-1
v_call: TRBV6-5
cdr3_nt: TGTGCCAGCAGTTACACCGTGAACTCTGAAGCTTTCTTT
cdr3_aa: CASSYTVNSEAFF

clone_size: .
d_call: TRBD1
j_call: TRBJ2-7
v_call: TRBV7-3
cdr3_nt: TGTGCCAGCAGCCCGGGGACAGGACCCCGGGACGAGCAGTACTTC
cdr3_aa: CASSPGTGPRDEQYF

clone_size: .
d_call: .
j_call: TRBJ1-3
v_call: TRBV5-4
cdr3_nt: TGTGCCAGCAGCTTGGCGGGGGGCATGGCCCTGGCTGGAAACACCATATATTTT
cdr3_aa: CASSLAGGMALAGNTIYF

clone_size: .
d_call: .
j_call: TRBJ1-3
v_call: TRBV5-3
cdr3_nt: TGTGCCAGAAGCCCGATGGGGGGAGCGGGCTCTGGAAACACCATATATTTT
cdr3_aa: CARSPMGGAGSGNTIYF

clone_size: .
d_call: TRBD1
j_call: TRBJ1-1
v_call: TRBV29-1
cdr3_nt: TGCAGCGTTACCAAGACAGGGGGCCTCATGAACACTGAAGCTTTCTTT
cdr3_aa: CSVTKTGGLMNTEAFF

clone_size: .
d_call: TRBD1
j_call: TRBJ1-3
v_call: TRBV25-1
cdr3_nt: TGTGCCAGCAATAGACAGGGTTCGGACACCATATATTTT
cdr3_aa: CASNRQGSDTIYF

clone_size: .
d_call: TRBD2
j_call: TRBJ2-7
v_call: TRBV5-1
cdr3_nt: TGCGCCAGCAGCTTAGCGGGAGGTCCCTACGAGCAGTACTTC
cdr3_aa: CASSLAGGPYEQYF

clone_size: .
d_call: TRBD1
j_call: TRBJ1-2
v_call: TRBV10-3
cdr3_nt: TGTGCCATCAGTGGGGACAGAGCGCAGGGCTACACCTTC
cdr3_aa: CAISGDRAQGYTF

clone_size: .
d_call: TRBD2
j_call: TRBJ2-1
v_call: TRBV11-2
cdr3_nt: TGTGCCAGCAGCCGCCGTTTGCGTAGCGGGGAACGCTACAATGAGCAGTTCTTC
cdr3_aa: CASSRRLRSGERYNEQFF

clone_size: .
d_call: TRBD2
j_call: TRBJ2-7
v_call: TRBV10-3
cdr3_nt: TGTGCCATCAGTGGGGGAGTGAGTCCCGGGACTAGCTACGAGCAGTACTTC
cdr3_aa: CAISGGVSPGTSYEQYF

clone_size: .
d_call: .
j_call: TRBJ1-2
v_call: TRBV7-2
cdr3_nt: TGTGCCAGCAGCTTGGACAGCCTCTATGGCTACACCTTC
cdr3_aa: CASSLDSLYGYTF

clone_size: .
d_call: TRBD1
j_call: TRBJ2-2
v_call: TRBV5-6
cdr3_nt: TGTGCCAGCAGTCCCACCAGGGGGCGAAGGGAGCTGTTTTTT
cdr3_aa: CASSPTRGRRELFF

clone_size: .
d_call: TRBD2
j_call: TRBJ2-1
v_call: TRBV4-3
cdr3_nt: TGCGCCAGCAGCCACTCACTAGCGGGAGGGACTGAGCAGTTCTTC
cdr3_aa: CASSHSLAGGTEQFF

clone_size: .
d_call: TRBD2
j_call: TRBJ2-2
v_call: TRBV9
cdr3_nt: TGTGCCAGCAGCATAACCGGACTAGCGGGTTTAAGCACCGGGGAGCTGTTTTTT
cdr3_aa: CASSITGLAGLSTGELFF

clone_size: .
d_call: .
j_call: TRBJ1-5
v_call: TRBV19
cdr3_nt: TGTGCCAGTAGTATATCAGTTAGCAATCAGCCCCAGCATTTT
cdr3_aa: CASSISVSNQPQHF

clone_size: .
d_call: TRBD1
j_call: TRBJ1-3
v_call: TRBV7-9
cdr3_nt: TGTGCCAGCAGCCATGATGGGGACAGGGAAAACACCATATATTTT
cdr3_aa: CASSHDGDRENTIYF

clone_size: once
d_call: .
j_call: TRBJ2-5
v_call: TRBV30
cdr3_nt: TGTGCCTGGGACCGAGGGGGGGTACAAGAGACCCAGTACTTC
cdr3_aa: CAWDRGGVQETQYF

clone_size: .
d_call: TRBD2
j_call: TRBJ2-5
v_call: TRBV7-3
cdr3_nt: TGTGCCAGCAGCTATCTGGGGGGGGACGAAGAGACCCAGTACTTC
cdr3_aa: CASSYLGGDEETQYF

clone_size: .
d_call: .
j_call: TRBJ2-7
v_call: TRBV7-6
cdr3_nt: TGTGCCAGCAGCTTAGAGGTCCTGAACCCGATAACTACCTACGAGCAGTACTTC
cdr3_aa: CASSLEVLNPITTYEQYF

clone_size: .
d_call: .
j_call: TRBJ1-6
v_call: TRBV19
cdr3_nt: TGTGCCAGTAGTATAAGACAGGACAATTCACCCCTCCACTTT
cdr3_aa: CASSIRQDNSPLHF

clone_size: .
d_call: TRBD1
j_call: TRBJ1-2
v_call: TRBV5-1
cdr3_nt: TGCGCCAGCAGCTTGGCACCGGGACAGGGATGGGGCTACACCTTC
cdr3_aa: CASSLAPGQGWGYTF

clone_size: .
d_call: TRBD2
j_call: TRBJ2-5
v_call: TRBV5-1
cdr3_nt: TGCGCCAGCACGAGAAGCGGGGAGGTAGAGACCCAGTACTTC
cdr3_aa: CASTRSGEVETQYF

clone_size: .
d_call: TRBD1
j_call: TRBJ2-1
v_call: TRBV5-1
cdr3_nt: TGCGCCAGCGGACAGGGGGCGAAGGGTTACAATGAGCAGTTCTTC
cdr3_aa: CASGQGAKGYNEQFF

clone_size: few
d_call: .
j_call: TRBJ1-2
v_call: TRBV29-1
cdr3_nt: TGCAGCGTTAACACTATCCTCTATGGCTACACCTTC
cdr3_aa: CSVNTILYGYTF

clone_size: .
d_call: TRBD2
j_call: TRBJ2-1
v_call: TRBV10-2
cdr3_nt: TGCGCCAGCAGGGCCCGGGGGGCGGGAGGGAATAATGAGCAGTTCTTC
cdr3_aa: CASRARGAGGNNEQFF

clone_size: .
d_call: .
j_call: TRBJ1-5
v_call: TRBV7-8
cdr3_nt: TGTGCCAGCAGCTTAGCCGGGAGGTCGTATCAGCCCCAGCATTTT
cdr3_aa: CASSLAGRSYQPQHF

clone_size: .
d_call: .
j_call: TRBJ1-1
v_call: TRBV19
cdr3_nt: TGTGCCAGTAGGATGGACAGTGAAGCTTTCTTT
cdr3_aa: CASRMDSEAFF

clone_size: .
d_call: TRBD1
j_call: TRBJ1-1
v_call: TRBV25-1
cdr3_nt: TGTGCCAGCAGCCCTCAATACCGGGACAGGGTTGAGAACACTGAAGCTTTCTTT
cdr3_aa: CASSPQYRDRVENTEAFF

clone_size: .
d_call: .
j_call: TRBJ1-2
v_call: TRBV28
cdr3_nt: TGTGCCAGCAGTTTATCAGGGTTAGGAGAGGGCTACACCTTC
cdr3_aa: CASSLSGLGEGYTF

clone_size: .
d_call: .
j_call: TRBJ2-7
v_call: TRBV19
cdr3_nt: TGTGCCAGTAGTAGGACGCGACAGGCACTTACTACGAGGCAGTACTTC
cdr3_aa: CASSRTRQALTTRQYF

clone_size: .
d_call: .
j_call: TRBJ2-3
v_call: TRBV28
cdr3_nt: TGTGCCAGCAGTGTACGACAAGGGGCTAGCACAGATACGCAGTATTTT
cdr3_aa: CASSVRQGASTDTQYF

clone_size: .
d_call: TRBD2
j_call: TRBJ2-7
v_call: TRBV6-4
cdr3_nt: TGTGCCAGCACGCGGGAGGGCCCTCGCTCCTACGAGCAGTACTTC
cdr3_aa: CASTREGPRSYEQYF

clone_size: .
d_call: .
j_call: TRBJ1-3
v_call: TRBV7-9
cdr3_nt: TGTGAAACAAGGGACTTCTCTGGAAACACCATATATTTT
cdr3_aa: CETRDFSGNTIYF

clone_size: .
d_call: TRBD2
j_call: TRBJ2-3
v_call: TRBV4-3
cdr3_nt: TGCGCCAGCAGCCAACATCCGGGGGGAGTCATACCAGATACGCAGTATTTT
cdr3_aa: CASSQHPGGVIPDTQYF

clone_size: .
d_call: TRBD2
j_call: TRBJ2-1
v_call: TRBV27
cdr3_nt: TGTGCCAGCACCCAGACTAGCGGGAGCGTCTACAATGAGCAGTTCTTC
cdr3_aa: CASTQTSGSVYNEQFF